This T cell receptor beta chain was recorded in a study of cytomegalovirus exposure and HLA in healthy donors. Profiled with immunoSEQ multiplex PCR; TCRdb holds only in-frame clones, not every one. The table lists around 58,000 clones, about 89% of them singletons, with approximately 1.5% in the top ten. The CDR3 loop spans 14 amino acids. CDR1 SGHAT and CDR2 FQDESV come from the germline V gene (reference sequence). With 8 bases clipped from V and 2 bases from J, the junction kept 7 bases outside the gene matches. Sequencing was carried out using PBMCs. This sequence was found in a woman under 30 in good health and CMV-seronegative. V is TRBV11-1 and J is TRBJ2-3; TRBD1 matches at 7 bases. The CDR3 region is CASRAGGDTDTQYF. The CDR3 DNA follows: TGTGCCAGCCGTGCAGGGGGAGACACAGATACGCAGTATTTT.